This T cell receptor beta chain appears in the sequencing data of a study of blood T cells in healthy people across ages. Points from the study as a whole: Across the age range, TCR beta diversity per million T cells fell in a roughly linear way. Using unsorted PBMCs precluded a conclusive naive versus antigen-experienced comparison.

The CDR3 consists of 14 residues. The V end was cut by 0 bases, the J end by 7 bases, with 12 bases between. The germline V gene encodes CDR1 LNHDA and CDR2 SQIVND (reference sequence). Roughly 10 milliliters of peripheral blood were drawn from each donor into EDTA-treated tubes. This clonotype was counted only a few times. Its antigen is not known. A J-beta primer mix and a sample-barcoded 5' primer were used in a second PCR of about 7 to 11 cycles. TCRdb called the 5' RACE reads again in MiXCR, with one record for every CDR3 protein. Among approximately 800,000 distinct CDR3 sequences listed, 35% to 40% were seen once.

The chain is built from TRBV19 and TRBJ1-2; no clear D. This clonotype was sampled from a man between 18 and 29 years old in good health. Sequenced material: blood. The CDR3 protein is CASSIDTAEGGYTF. The CDR3 bases are TGTGCCAGTAGTATAGATACCGCGGAGGGTGGCTACACCTTC.